This T cell receptor beta chain was identified during a study of blood T cell repertoires in COVID-19. Germline CDR1 is KGHSH and CDR2 is LQKENI. The CDR3 loop spans 11 amino acids. Trimming stripped 5 bases from V and 3 bases from J, with 4 bases between. TCRdb keeps only in-frame clones here, not all; method: immunoSEQ multiplex PCR. The sample includes a few hundred thousand clones, over 75% of them seen just once. The chain uses TRBV18 and TRBJ2-5; no firm D call. Sample: peripheral blood. The sequence was collected from a human donor in a cohort sampled during active COVID-19. The CDR3 bases are TGTGCCAGCTCAAGCGAAGAGACCCAGTACTTC. As protein: CASSSEETQYF.